This T cell receptor beta chain was recorded in a study of blood T cell repertoires in COVID-19. This CDR3 is built from 13 residues. V dropped 0 bases and J dropped 6 bases, with 9 bases sitting between them. Germline V gives CDR1 MNHEY, CDR2 SVGAGI. Profiling relied on immunoSEQ multiplex PCR, and the TCRdb table lists in-frame clones only, not all of them. The table records about 120,000 clones, approximately 88% of them present only once. The J gene is TRBJ2-7, the V gene TRBV6-5; D perhaps matches TRBD1 (6 bases). Sequenced: peripheral blood. The receptor was derived from a woman in her 70s with acute or convalescent COVID-19. CDR3 residues: CASSYSRGSEQYF. In nucleotides, the CDR3 is TGTGCCAGCAGTTACTCCAGGGGCTCCGAGCAGTACTTC.